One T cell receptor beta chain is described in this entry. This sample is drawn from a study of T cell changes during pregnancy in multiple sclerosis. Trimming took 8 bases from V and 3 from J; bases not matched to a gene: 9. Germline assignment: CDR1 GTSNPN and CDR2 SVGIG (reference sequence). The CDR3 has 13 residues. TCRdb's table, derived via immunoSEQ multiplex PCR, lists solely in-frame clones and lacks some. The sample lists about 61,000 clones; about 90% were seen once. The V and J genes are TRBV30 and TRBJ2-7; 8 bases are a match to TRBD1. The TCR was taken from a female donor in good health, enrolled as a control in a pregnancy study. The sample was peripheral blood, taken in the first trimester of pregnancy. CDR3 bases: TGTGCCACCATCCGACAGGGGAACTACGAGCAGTACTTC. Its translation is CATIRQGNYEQYF.